The 9 T cell receptor beta chains below all came from one sample that was sequenced in a study of beta chain features in type 1 diabetes. Every bit of the isolated RNA underwent reverse transcription, so sequencing read expressed TCRB transcripts. The repertoire was sequenced with immunoSEQ multiplex PCR; TCRdb's copy has only in-frame clones and lacks some. The sample shows over 700,000 clones, 15% to 20% of them seen only once. The sample consisted of naive CD4+ T cells from blood. Source of these receptors: a young woman in good health.

The rearrangement links TRBV6-4 to TRBJ2-2; D call uncertain. This CDR3 contains 13 residues. Germline V gene lookup returns CDR1 MRHNA and CDR2 SNTAGT. V was trimmed by 4 bases and J by 4 bases, leaving 7 bases between them. The CDR3 DNA sequence: TGTGCCAGCAGTGCTAGTCGCACCGGGGAGCTGTTTTTT. Residues: CASSASRTGELFF.

This clone was seen a few times. The chain couples TRBV9 to TRBJ2-5; 8 bases map to TRBD2. Trimming removed 3 bases from V and 5 bases from J; junction bases left unmatched: 12. In germline, CDR1 is SGDLS, CDR2 YYNGEE. The CDR3 runs 16 residues. As DNA, the CDR3 is TGTGCCAGCAGCGCAAGACCCGGGGGGGGCCGGGAGACCCAGTACTTC. Protein product: CASSARPGGGRETQYF.

A few counts support this clone. This sample also contains other DNA sequences that code for the same CDR3. V and J are TRBV18 and TRBJ2-7; 7 nucleotides match TRBD1. Trimming cost V 3 bases and J 2 bases; bases outside gene matches: 4. The CDR3 runs to 14 residues. Germline CDR1 is KGHSH and CDR2 is LQKENI. CDR3 sequence reads: CASSPRQGTYEQYF. CDR3 sequence (DNA): TGTGCCAGCTCACCTAGACAGGGTACCTACGAGCAGTACTTC. The variable domain in full, with the rest retrieved from reference TRBV18 and TRBJ2-7, is NAGVMQNPRHLVRRRGQEARLRCSPMKGHSHVYWYRQLPEEGLKFMVYLQKENIIDESGMPKERFSAEFPKEGPSILRIQQVVRGDSAAYFCASSPRQGTYEQYFGPGTRLTVT.

V usage is TRBV14 and J usage is TRBJ2-7, with TRBD2 matching 15 bases. The CDR3 has 16 amino acids. V lost 5 bases and J lost 4; bases outside the gene matches: 6. Germline CDR1 reads SGHDN; CDR2 reads FVKESK. The CDR3 region is CASSTRTSGRGYEQYF. As DNA, the CDR3 is TGTGCCAGCAGCACAAGGACTAGCGGGAGGGGGTACGAGCAGTACTTC.

The chain combines TRBV4-3 with TRBJ2-3; 7 bases align to TRBD2. Losses at the gene ends were 3 bases for V and 1 base for J; bases not matched to a gene: 13. The CDR3 extends over 18 amino acids. Germline V gene lookup returns CDR1 LGHNA and CDR2 YSLEER. DNA for the CDR3: TGCGCCAGCAGCCACGGGAGGATTAGACAGATTGGCACAGATACGCAGTATTTT. Its translation: CASSHGRIRQIGTDTQYF.

The rearrangement links TRBV29-1 to TRBJ1-4, with a weak D call TRBD1 (6 bases). Trimming cost V 7 bases and J 8 bases, with 17 bases left between them. Germline-derived CDR1 and CDR2 are SQVTM and ANQGSEA. CDR3 length: 13 amino acids. The DNA of the CDR3 is TGCAGCGCTGGCCTCAATCAGGGGGAAAAACTGTTTTTT. This translates into CSAGLNQGEKLFF.

This clone is a singleton in its sample. Germline and junction disagree at one end, which may indicate a read error. V gene TRBV25-1 combines with J gene TRBJ2-6; 8 bases map to TRBD1. CDR1 and CDR2 (germline): MGHDK, SYGVNS. This CDR3 is 18 amino acids long. This chain's CDR3 is CAGSALTGAASGANVLTF. The CDR3 DNA is TGTGCCGGCAGTGCCTTGACAGGGGCAGCCTCTGGGGCCAACGTCCTGACTTTC.

The chain employs TRBV19 and TRBJ2-3; D call uncertain. This CDR3 is 14 amino acids long. V lost 5 bases to trimming and J lost 6 bases, with 15 bases between them. The germline V gene has CDR1 LNHDA and CDR2 SQIVND (reference sequence). CDR3 protein: CASSGWSTGDTQYF. In DNA, the CDR3 is TGTGCCAGTAGTGGATGGAGTACTGGGGATACGCAGTATTTT.

This clone was seen a handful of times. The V and J genes are TRBV4-3 and TRBJ2-1; D unresolved. From germline, CDR1 is LGHNA and CDR2 YSLEER. The ends were cut back, 0 bases at V and 0 bases at J, with 15 bases in the middle. The CDR3 extends over 18 amino acids. CDR3: CASSQDRISSASYNEQFF. For the CDR3, the DNA is TGCGCCAGCAGCCAAGATAGGATAAGCTCGGCCTCCTACAATGAGCAGTTCTTC.